The 18 T cell receptor beta chains in this list originate from one sample, sequenced in a study of molecular identifiers for immune sequencing clone quantification. Via MiXCR, TCRdb re-called the PCR reads, giving one row per CDR3 protein. The data show about 40,000 distinct CDR3 sequences, with roughly 18% seen just once and approximately 6.7% held by the top ten. The sequencing input was naive CD8+ T cells from blood, with Jurkat cell RNA spiked in. Subset: FACS-sorted CD8+CD4-CCR7+CD45RA+ naive T cells. The receptor source for this set is a human donor in good health. Some libraries in this study had Jurkat cell RNA spiked in.

This clonotype was counted ten times or more. The chain combines TRBV9 with TRBJ2-7; 7 bases match TRBD1. In germline, CDR1 is SGDLS, CDR2 YYNGEE. The length of the CDR3 is 15 residues. V lost 3 bases to trimming and J lost 3 bases; unmatched junction nucleotides: 9. The CDR3 reads CASSEGYRGGYEQYF. As DNA, the CDR3 is TGTGCCAGCAGCGAAGGATACAGGGGCGGCTACGAGCAGTACTTC.

This clonotype turned up a few times. V and J are TRBV20-1 and TRBJ2-5; 11 bases are shared with TRBD2. This CDR3 is 16 amino acids long. V lost 1 base and J lost 0; bases outside the gene matches: 4. Per the germline V gene, CDR1 is DFQATT and CDR2 is SNEGSKA (reference sequence). The CDR3 here is CSARVSSGRYQETQYF. Here the CDR3 DNA reads TGCAGTGCTAGAGTTTCTAGCGGGAGGTACCAAGAGACCCAGTACTTC.

In its sample, this clonotype was seen many times. The chain has TRBV20-1 and TRBJ2-7; D is unresolved. This CDR3 is built from 13 residues. Per the germline V gene, CDR1 is DFQATT and CDR2 is SNEGSKA (reference sequence). Between the trimmed V and J ends, which lost 3 bases and 3 bases, there was a span of 12 bases. In DNA, the CDR3 is TGCAGTGCTAGGGCCAGTCACTTCTACGAGCAGTACTTC. Translation gives CSARASHFYEQYF.

As for this clonotype: This could be a read error, since a much larger clone is one nucleotide away. This chain uses TRBV7-9 with TRBJ2-7; 7 nucleotides align to TRBD2. Germline lookup yields CDR1 SEHNR and CDR2 FQNEAQ (reference sequence). The trim removed 5 bases at V and 3 bases at J, leaving 7 bases unmatched. This CDR3 is built from 14 residues. CDR3 protein: CASSHPGLFYEQYF. CDR3 DNA sequence: TGTGCCAGCAGCCACCCGGGACTATTCTACGAGCAGTACTTC. Complete variable domain (other parts from reference TRBV7-9 and TRBJ2-7): DTGVSQNPRHKITKRGQNVTFRCDPISEHNRLYWYRQTLGQGPEFLTYFQNEAQLEKSRLLSDRFSAERPKGSFSTLEIQRTEQGDSAMYLCASSHPGLFYEQYFGPGTRLTVT.

In its sample, this clonotype was seen many times. This rearrangement joins TRBV7-2 to TRBJ2-7; D call uncertain. The CDR3 totals 12 residues. With 4 bases removed from V and 3 bases from J, the gap between germline ends came to 7 bases. CDR1 SGHTA and CDR2 FQGNSA come from the germline V gene. The CDR3 sequence is CASSYWGYEQYF. Here the CDR3 DNA reads TGTGCCAGCAGCTACTGGGGCTACGAGCAGTACTTC. The full variable domain, in which reference TRBV7-2 and TRBJ2-7 provide the parts outside the CDR3, is GAGVSQSPSNKVTEKGKDVELRCDPISGHTALYWYRQSLGQGLEFLIYFQGNSAPDKSGLPSDRFSAERTGGSVSTLTIQRTQQEDSAVYLCASSYWGYEQYFGPGTRLTVT.

With regard to this clonotype: A much larger clone is a single base away; this may be a read error. The rearrangement uses TRBV20-1 and TRBJ2-5, with D uncertain. The CDR3 is 14 residues long. CDR1 is DFQATT and CDR2 is SNEGSKA in the germline V gene (reference sequence). CDR3 sequence reads: CSARDRALQETQHF. In nucleotides, the CDR3 is TGCAGTGCTAGAGATAGGGCACTCCAAGAGACCCAGCACTTC.

The table lists this clonotype with many counts. The junction departs from germline at one end; a sequencing error may be responsible. The rearrangement links TRBV12-3 or TRBV12-4 to TRBJ2-3, with D possibly TRBD2 on 5 matching bases. The CDR3 is 16 amino acids. CDR3 DNA: TGTGCCAACAGTCCCCTTTTTGGGAGCTCCACAGATACGCAGTATTTT. Protein product: CANSPLFGSSTDTQYF.

Notes on this clonotype: A single base separates this from a much larger clone, so it may be a read error. The chain couples TRBV9 to TRBJ2-1, with D uncertain. The CDR3 loop spans 12 amino acids. Germline values: CDR1 SGDLS, CDR2 YYNGEE. Here the CDR3 DNA reads TGTGCCAGCAGCGTCAAGGCCAATGAGCAGCTCTTC. Encoded protein: CASSVKANEQLF.

This clonotype was recorded many times. The rearrangement links TRBV20-1 to TRBJ1-5; D uncertain. CDR3 length: 15 amino acids. The V gene's germline CDR1 is DFQATT and CDR2 SNEGSKA (reference sequence). Trimming shortened V by 0 bases and J by 2 bases, and 11 bases separated the two germline ends. The CDR3 bases are TGCAGTGCTAGAGATCCCGCAGGCCGCAATCAGCCCCAGCATTTT. This translates into CSARDPAGRNQPQHF.

This clonotype has a count of ten or more. The chain combines TRBV9 with TRBJ2-7; D not resolved. The CDR3 has 15 residues. Trimming took off 0 bases at V and 5 bases at J, with 15 bases between the two ends. Germline CDR1 is SGDLS and CDR2 is YYNGEE. The CDR3 DNA sequence: TGTGCCAGCAGCGTAGGTTTAGAGGATCAGGACGAGCAGTACTTC. It yields the protein CASSVGLEDQDEQYF. The variable domain in full, with the rest retrieved from reference TRBV9 and TRBJ2-7, is DSGVTQTPKHLITATGQRVTLRCSPRSGDLSVYWYQQSLDQGLQFLIQYYNGEERAKGNILERFSAQQFPDLHSELNLSSLELGDSALYFCASSVGLEDQDEQYFGPGTRLTVT.

In this sample, this clonotype turned up many times. V gene TRBV4-3 combines with J gene TRBJ2-3; D possibly matches TRBD1 or TRBD2 (5 bases each). CDR3 length: 17 residues. CDR1 and CDR2 (germline): LGHNA, YSLEER. Trimming cost V 4 bases and J 2 bases, with 19 bases left between them. CDR3 nucleotides: TGCGCCAGCAGCCCCGGGGCGTGGGCGGGCTACACAGATACGCAGTATTTT. Residues: CASSPGAWAGYTDTQYF.

This clonotype was counted ten times or more. The CDR3 coding sequence is TGTGCCAGCAGTGAAGCCTTGGGACGCACAGATACGCAGTATTTT. Translated, it gives CASSEALGRTDTQYF. This chain links TRBV2 with TRBJ2-3; D assignment may be TRBD1 or TRBD2 (5 bases each). Trimming removed 0 bases at V and 1 base at J, with 8 bases between. Germline-derived CDR1 and CDR2 are SNHLY and FYNNEI. CDR3 length equals 15 residues.

The sample holds many counts of this clonotype. The chain is built from TRBV27 and TRBJ2-5; D ambiguous. V was trimmed by 0 bases and J by 1 base, leaving 3 bases between them. Germline CDR1 and CDR2: MNHEY and SMNVEV (reference sequence). This CDR3 region has 13 residues. DNA for the CDR3: TGTGCCAGCAGTTTATCGGGCCAAGAGACCCAGTACTTC. Its translation is CASSLSGQETQYF.

This clonotype was detected ten times or more. The gene calls are TRBV12-3 or TRBV12-4 and TRBJ2-1, with 9 bases identical to TRBD2. This CDR3 comprises 16 residues. After removal of 4 bases from V and 3 bases from J, the junction contained 7 bases not matched to a gene. The CDR3 region is CASSSTATSGYNEQFF. Here the CDR3 DNA reads TGTGCCAGCAGTTCGACGGCGACTAGCGGCTACAATGAGCAGTTCTTC.

V usage is TRBV23-1 and J usage is TRBJ1-5, with D tentatively TRBD1 (5 bases). TRBV23-1 is noted as an ORF with a role that remains uncertain. The CDR3 spans 14 residues. Trimming cost V 7 bases and J 4 bases, with 14 bases left between them. This CDR3 reads CASTGSAANQPQHF. As DNA, the CDR3 is TGCGCCAGCACAGGGTCTGCAGCTAATCAGCCCCAGCATTTT.

This clonotype has a count of ten or more. The rearrangement uses TRBV28 and TRBJ1-2; TRBD1 is a possible D gene (6 bases). Germline assignment: CDR1 MDHEN and CDR2 SYDVKM. V gave up 6 bases and J gave up 7 bases, with 30 bases separating them. This CDR3 spans 18 amino acids. The CDR3 loop reads CASSSRTVTGSGSGGYTF. In DNA form, the CDR3 reads TGTGCCAGCAGCTCCAGGACAGTTACGGGGTCCGGTTCCGGTGGCTACACCTTC.

The chain employs TRBV5-5 and TRBJ2-1; D ambiguous. The germline V gene encodes CDR1 SGHKS and CDR2 YYEKEE (reference sequence). Between the trimmed V and J ends, which lost 4 bases and 7 bases, there was a span of 12 bases. This CDR3 contains 13 residues. CDR3 sequence reads: CASSAPAPNEQFF. The CDR3 bases are TGTGCCAGCAGCGCCCCAGCGCCGAATGAGCAGTTCTTC. Using reference TRBV5-5 and TRBJ2-1 for the parts outside the CDR3, the full variable domain is DAGVTQSPTHLIKTRGQQVTLRCSPISGHKSVSWYQQVLGQGPQFIFQYYEKEERGRGNFPDRFSARQFPNYSSELNVNALLLGDSALYLCASSAPAPNEQFFGPGTRLTVL.

This clonotype was counted a few times. The V call is TRBV6-2 or TRBV6-3, the J call TRBJ2-7; D not certain. The CDR3 has 15 amino acids. Germline loops: CDR1 MNHEY, CDR2 SVGEGT. Trimming stripped 8 bases from V and 3 bases from J, with 20 bases between. The DNA of the CDR3 is TGTGCCAGCGGCCCATGGAGATACTCAGACTACGAGCAGTACTTC. The encoded protein is CASGPWRYSDYEQYF.